Sequencing of this T cell receptor beta chain was carried out in a study of CD8 T cells in ankylosing spondylitis. The V segment lost 5 bases and the J segment 7 bases; nucleotides outside the gene matches: 16. CDR3 length: 17 residues. Germline V gives CDR1 SEHNR, CDR2 FQNEAQ (reference sequence). MiXCR was run by TCRdb on the 5' RACE reads, yielding one entry per CDR3 protein. Of around 130,000 distinct CDR3 sequences listed, approximately 6.8% were seen once; the top ten hold over 9%. This clonotype appeared many times. Sequenced input: blood, either unsorted or a sorted T cell fraction (not recorded which). This sequence originates from a male donor with ankylosing spondylitis or in good health (not recorded which). V gene TRBV7-9 combines with J gene TRBJ2-5; 10 positions match TRBD2. This CDR3 reads CASSDPGLAFGLRTQYF. The DNA of the CDR3 is TGTGCCAGCAGCGATCCGGGACTAGCGTTCGGGCTAAGGACCCAGTACTTC.